One and the same sample provided the 11 T cell receptor beta chains below, sequenced in a study of cytomegalovirus exposure and HLA in healthy donors. Both 60 Vbeta primers and 13 Jbeta primers went into the PCR. Libraries were prepared by immunoSEQ multiplex PCR; TCRdb keeps only in-frame clonotypes and omits some of them. Here the sample spans fewer than 70,000 clones, 80% being singletons. The source material was PBMCs. All receptors come from a woman in her forties in good health and CMV-seronegative.

This clone was counted a few times. The gene calls are TRBV6-1 and TRBJ1-5; D unclear. The ends were cut back, 0 bases at V and 7 bases at J, with 10 bases in the middle. The CDR3 covers 14 residues. Germline CDR1 and CDR2: MNHNS and SASEGT. The CDR3 sequence is CASSEANLRQPQHF. The CDR3 nucleotides read TGTGCCAGCAGTGAAGCCAATTTACGGCAGCCCCAGCATTTT.

The rearrangement links TRBV4-1 to TRBJ2-7; 10 bases are a match to TRBD2. In germline, CDR1 is MGHRA, CDR2 YSYEKL. Unmatched junction bases numbered 6, after V lost 2 bases and J lost 5 bases. This CDR3 has 15 residues. The CDR3 protein is CASSQSSGSRHEQYF. The CDR3 DNA reads as TGCGCCAGCAGCCAATCTAGCGGGAGTAGACACGAGCAGTACTTC.

In this sample, this clone turned up once. V is TRBV7-2 and J is TRBJ2-2, with a possible D match to TRBD2 (6 bases). This CDR3 contains 14 residues. V lost 1 base, J lost 4 bases, and 7 bases lay in between. CDR1 is SGHTA and CDR2 is FQGNSA in the germline V gene. CDR3: CASSLDGSTGELFF. The CDR3 DNA sequence: TGTGCCAGCAGCTTAGACGGGAGCACCGGGGAGCTGTTTTTT.

The V and J genes are TRBV6-5 and TRBJ1-1; 7 positions match TRBD1. CDR1 and CDR2 (germline): MNHEY, SVGAGI. The CDR3 is made up of 14 amino acids. V lost 8 bases, J lost 0 bases, and 6 bases stayed unmatched. The CDR3 here is CASGNRGMNTEAFF. CDR3 bases: TGTGCCAGCGGTAACAGGGGTATGAACACTGAAGCTTTCTTT.

This clone came up a few times. The gene calls are TRBV25-1 and TRBJ2-7, with D unresolved. Germline CDR1 is MGHDK and CDR2 is SYGVNS. The CDR3 consists of 15 residues. V lost 1 base, J lost 2 bases, and 12 bases lay in between. Written as DNA, the CDR3 is TGTGCCAGCAGTGAATCGTCCAGGAATACCTACGAGCAGTACTTC. It translates to CASSESSRNTYEQYF.

V usage is TRBV4-1 and J usage is TRBJ2-3, with TRBD2 matching 11 bases. With V trimmed by 1 base and J by 2 bases, 8 bases remained unmatched. The length of the CDR3 is 18 residues. In germline, CDR1 is MGHRA, CDR2 YSYEKL. CDR3 DNA: TGCGCCAGCAGCCAAGTGATTCGACTAGCGGGGAACACAGATACGCAGTATTTT. Encoded protein: CASSQVIRLAGNTDTQYF.

This clone was observed a single time. The chain recombines TRBV28 with TRBJ1-1, with D maybe TRBD1 (6 bases). Trimming took 3 bases from V and 1 from J, leaving 15 bases between them. CDR3 length: 16 residues. Germline CDR1 MDHEN, CDR2 SYDVKM. The CDR3 coding sequence is TGTGCCAGCAGTTTTCGGGGGGCGCTTGGGAACACTGAAGCTTTCTTT. Its translation: CASSFRGALGNTEAFF.

The chain has TRBV5-8 and TRBJ2-3; a weak D match, TRBD2 (6 bases). The V and J ends lost 0 bases and 6 bases respectively, with 11 bases between them. Germline values: CDR1 SGHTS, CDR2 YDEGEE. The length of the CDR3 is 14 residues. CDR3 bases: TGTGCCAGCAGCTTGGCGGGAGTTGAGGATACGCAGTATTTT. This sequence encodes CASSLAGVEDTQYF.

This chain's CDR3 is CASSQRTGTSLINTEAFF. CDR3 sequence (DNA): TGCGCCAGCAGCCAACGAACCGGGACATCTCTGATTAACACTGAAGCTTTCTTT. V is TRBV4-1 and J is TRBJ1-1, with D perhaps matching TRBD1 (6 bases). This CDR3 has 18 amino acids. The V gene's germline CDR1 is MGHRA and CDR2 YSYEKL. Trimming stripped 2 bases from V and 2 bases from J, with 21 bases between.

The chain combines TRBV7-2 with TRBJ2-7; maybe TRBD2 (6 bases). This CDR3 region has 14 residues. Trimming cost V 3 bases and J 0 bases, with 9 bases left between them. Germline loops: CDR1 SGHTA, CDR2 FQGNSA. As DNA, the CDR3 is TGTGCCAGCAGCTTGGGACTTATCTCCTACGAGCAGTACTTC. Translation gives CASSLGLISYEQYF.

The chain employs TRBV28 and TRBJ2-1; D may be TRBD2 (7 bases). Trimming took off 11 bases at V and 9 bases at J, with 23 bases between the two ends. CDR3 length: 14 amino acids. Per germline, CDR1 MDHEN and CDR2 SYDVKM. The CDR3 reads CAGGVGAPSGEQFF. The CDR3 region has the DNA TGTGCCGGGGGGGTGGGGGCCCCTTCGGGTGAGCAGTTCTTC.